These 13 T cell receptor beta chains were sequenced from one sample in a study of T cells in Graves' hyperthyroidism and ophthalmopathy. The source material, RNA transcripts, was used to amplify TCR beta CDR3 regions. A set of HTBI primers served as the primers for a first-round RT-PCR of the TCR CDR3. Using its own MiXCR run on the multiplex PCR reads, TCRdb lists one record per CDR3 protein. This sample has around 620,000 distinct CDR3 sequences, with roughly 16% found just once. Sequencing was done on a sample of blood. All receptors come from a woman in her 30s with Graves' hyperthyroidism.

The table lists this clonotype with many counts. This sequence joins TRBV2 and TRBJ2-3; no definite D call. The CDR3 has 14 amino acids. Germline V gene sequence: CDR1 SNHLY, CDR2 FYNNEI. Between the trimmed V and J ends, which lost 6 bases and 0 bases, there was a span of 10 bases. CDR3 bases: TGTGCCAGCAGCGGTCCCGGTAGCACAGATACGCAGTATTTT. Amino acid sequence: CASSGPGSTDTQYF.

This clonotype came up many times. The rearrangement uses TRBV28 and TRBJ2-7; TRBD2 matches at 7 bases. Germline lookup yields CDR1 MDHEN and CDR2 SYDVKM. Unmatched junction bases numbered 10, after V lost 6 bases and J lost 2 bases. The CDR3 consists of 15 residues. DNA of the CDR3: TGTGCCAGCAGGCCTTTAGGCGGGAGCGCCTACGAGCAGTACTTC. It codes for CASRPLGGSAYEQYF.

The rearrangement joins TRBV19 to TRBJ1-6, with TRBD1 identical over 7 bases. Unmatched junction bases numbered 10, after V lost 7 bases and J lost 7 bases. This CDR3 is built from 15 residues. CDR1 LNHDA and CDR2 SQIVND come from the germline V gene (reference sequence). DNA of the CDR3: TGTGCCAGTAACCCCGACAGGGAGGGCAATTCACCCCTCCACTTT. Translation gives CASNPDREGNSPLHF.

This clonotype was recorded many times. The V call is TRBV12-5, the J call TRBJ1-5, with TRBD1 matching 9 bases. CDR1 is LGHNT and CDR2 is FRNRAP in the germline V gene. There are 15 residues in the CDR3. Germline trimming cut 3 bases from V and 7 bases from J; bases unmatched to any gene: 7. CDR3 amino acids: CASGLSGQGRQPQHF. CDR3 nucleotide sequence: TGTGCTAGTGGTTTAAGTGGACAGGGGAGACAGCCCCAGCATTTT.

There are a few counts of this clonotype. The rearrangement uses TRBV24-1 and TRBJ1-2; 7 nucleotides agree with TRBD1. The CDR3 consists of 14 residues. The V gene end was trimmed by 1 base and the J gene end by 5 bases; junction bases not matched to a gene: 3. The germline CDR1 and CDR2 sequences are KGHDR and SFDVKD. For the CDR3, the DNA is TGTGCCACCAGTGATTTCGTGACAGGGTATGGCTACACCTTC. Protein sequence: CATSDFVTGYGYTF.

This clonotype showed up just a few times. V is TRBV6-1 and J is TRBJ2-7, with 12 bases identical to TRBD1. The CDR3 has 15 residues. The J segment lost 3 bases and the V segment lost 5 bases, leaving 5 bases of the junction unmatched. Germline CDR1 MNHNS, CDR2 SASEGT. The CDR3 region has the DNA TGTGCCAGCAGTTCCGGGACAGGGGGCTTCTACGAGCAGTACTTC. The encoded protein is CASSSGTGGFYEQYF.

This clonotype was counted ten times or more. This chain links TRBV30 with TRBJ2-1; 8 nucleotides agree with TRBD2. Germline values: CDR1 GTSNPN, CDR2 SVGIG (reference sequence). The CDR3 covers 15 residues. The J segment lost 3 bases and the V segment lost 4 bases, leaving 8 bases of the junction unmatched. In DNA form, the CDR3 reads TGTGCCTGGACTCCCGCAGCGGGAGTCTACAATGAGCAGTTCTTC. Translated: CAWTPAAGVYNEQFF.

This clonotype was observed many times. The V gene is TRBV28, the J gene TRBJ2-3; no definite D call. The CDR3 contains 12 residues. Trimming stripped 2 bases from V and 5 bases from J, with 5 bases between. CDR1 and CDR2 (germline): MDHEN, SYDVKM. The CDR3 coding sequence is TGTGCCAGCAGTTTAAGAGTAGATACGCAGTATTTT. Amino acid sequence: CASSLRVDTQYF.

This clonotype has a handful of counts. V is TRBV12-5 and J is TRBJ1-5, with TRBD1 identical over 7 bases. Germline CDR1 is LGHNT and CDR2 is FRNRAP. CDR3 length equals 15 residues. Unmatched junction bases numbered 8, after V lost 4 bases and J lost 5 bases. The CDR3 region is CASGWMTGIYQPQHF. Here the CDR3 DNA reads TGTGCTAGTGGTTGGATGACAGGGATTTATCAGCCCCAGCATTTT.

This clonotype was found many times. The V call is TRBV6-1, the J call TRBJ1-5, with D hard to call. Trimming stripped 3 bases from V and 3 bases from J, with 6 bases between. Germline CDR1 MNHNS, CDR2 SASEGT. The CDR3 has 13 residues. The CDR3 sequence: CASSDTYNQPQHF. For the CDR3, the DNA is TGTGCCAGCAGTGACACATACAATCAGCCCCAGCATTTT.

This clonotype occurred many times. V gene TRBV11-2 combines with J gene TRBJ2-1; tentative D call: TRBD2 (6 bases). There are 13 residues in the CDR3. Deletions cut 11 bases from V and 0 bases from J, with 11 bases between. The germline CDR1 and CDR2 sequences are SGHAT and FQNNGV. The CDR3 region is CACRGLSYNEQFF. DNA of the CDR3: TGTGCCTGTAGGGGACTCTCCTACAATGAGCAGTTCTTC.

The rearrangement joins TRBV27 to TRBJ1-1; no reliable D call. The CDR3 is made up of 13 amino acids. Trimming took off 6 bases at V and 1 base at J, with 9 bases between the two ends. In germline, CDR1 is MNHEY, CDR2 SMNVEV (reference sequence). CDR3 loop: CASRGWGNTEAFF. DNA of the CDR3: TGTGCCAGCAGGGGGTGGGGGAACACTGAAGCTTTCTTT.

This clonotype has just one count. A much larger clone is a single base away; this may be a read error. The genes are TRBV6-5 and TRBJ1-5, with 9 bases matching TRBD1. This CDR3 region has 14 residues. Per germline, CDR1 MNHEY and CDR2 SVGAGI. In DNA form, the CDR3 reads TGTGCCAGCACCATACGACAGGGGGGACAGCCCCGGCATTTT. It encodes CASTIRQGGQPRHF.